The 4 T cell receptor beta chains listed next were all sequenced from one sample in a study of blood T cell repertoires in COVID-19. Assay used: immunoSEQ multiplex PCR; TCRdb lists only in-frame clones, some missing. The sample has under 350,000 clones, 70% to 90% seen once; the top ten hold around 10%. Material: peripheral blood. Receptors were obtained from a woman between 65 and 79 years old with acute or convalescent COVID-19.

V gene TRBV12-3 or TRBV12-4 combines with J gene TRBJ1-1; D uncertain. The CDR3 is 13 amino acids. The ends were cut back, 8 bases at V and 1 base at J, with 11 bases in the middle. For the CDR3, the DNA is TGTGCCAGCGGCCATTGGGCGAACACTGAAGCTTTCTTT. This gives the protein CASGHWANTEAFF.

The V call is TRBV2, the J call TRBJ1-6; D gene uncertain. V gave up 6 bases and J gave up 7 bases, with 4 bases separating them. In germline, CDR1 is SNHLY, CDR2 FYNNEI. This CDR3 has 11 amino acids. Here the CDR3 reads CASRANSPLHF. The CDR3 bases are TGTGCCAGCAGGGCAAATTCACCCCTCCACTTT.

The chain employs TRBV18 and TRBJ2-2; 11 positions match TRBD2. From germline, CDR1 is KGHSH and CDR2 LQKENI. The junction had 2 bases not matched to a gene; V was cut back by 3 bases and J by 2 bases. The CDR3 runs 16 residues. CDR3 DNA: TGTGCCAGCTCACCCCTAGCGGGGGGTAACACCGGGGAGCTGTTTTTT. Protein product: CASSPLAGGNTGELFF.

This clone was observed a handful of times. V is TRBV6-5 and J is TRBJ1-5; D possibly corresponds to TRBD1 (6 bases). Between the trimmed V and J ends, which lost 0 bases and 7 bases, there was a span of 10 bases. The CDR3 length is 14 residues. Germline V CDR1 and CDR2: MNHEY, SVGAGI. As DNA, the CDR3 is TGTGCCAGCAGTTACTCGGGGACAAGACAGCCCCAGCATTTT. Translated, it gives CASSYSGTRQPQHF.